The T cell receptor beta chain described here comes from a study of PD-1 blockade in classical Hodgkin lymphoma. The study's findings and limits: TCR diversity at baseline was reported to be reduced in newly diagnosed patients relative to healthy donors. What drove the repertoire differences, possibly disease activity or prior therapy, has not been defined.

As for time point: newly diagnosed, previously untreated cHL patient sample. PBMCs from untreated, newly diagnosed classical Hodgkin lymphoma were comparison samples. Profiling relied on immunoSEQ multiplex PCR, and the TCRdb table lists in-frame clones only, not all of them. The table lists 20,000 to 25,000 clones, about 94% of them singletons. About this clone itself: Its antigen is not known.

The TCR originated in a human donor with classical Hodgkin lymphoma. Specimen: peripheral blood mononuclear cells (PBMCs).

CDR3 sequence (DNA): TGTGCCAGCAGCCTCCCCAATCAGCCCCAGCATTTT. Its protein product is CASSLPNQPQHF. The V gene is TRBV5-4, the J gene TRBJ1-5; D gene ambiguous. Germline V CDR1 and CDR2: SGHNT, YYREEE (reference sequence). Trimming pared 4 bases from V and 3 bases from J, leaving 5 bases between. This CDR3 contains 12 residues.